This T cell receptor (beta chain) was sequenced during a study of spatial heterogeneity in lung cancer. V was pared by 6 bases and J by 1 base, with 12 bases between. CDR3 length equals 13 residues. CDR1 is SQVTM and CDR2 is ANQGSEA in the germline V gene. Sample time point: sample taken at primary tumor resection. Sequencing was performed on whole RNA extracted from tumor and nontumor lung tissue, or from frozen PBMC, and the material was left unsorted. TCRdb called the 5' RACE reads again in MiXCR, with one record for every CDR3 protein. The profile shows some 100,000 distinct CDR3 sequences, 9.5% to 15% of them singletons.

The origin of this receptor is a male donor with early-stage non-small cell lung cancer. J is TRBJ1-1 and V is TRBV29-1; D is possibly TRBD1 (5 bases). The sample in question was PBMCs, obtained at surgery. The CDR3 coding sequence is TGCAGCGTCCCCGGGGCTGGGAACACTGAAGCTTTCTTT. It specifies CSVPGAGNTEAFF.